This T cell receptor beta chain was observed in a study of T cells expressing NK-cell markers. Study at large: Underlying the TCR beta repertoires were sorted CD3+CD56+NKG2C+, CD3+CD56+NKG2C- and CD3+CD56-NKG2C+ T cells.

Comment on this clonotype: Its target is unknown.

This CDR3 is 16 amino acids long. Looked up from germline, CDR1 is DFQATT and CDR2 is SNEGSKA (reference sequence). The authors made TCR beta cDNA libraries by 5'RACE template switching. This switching added a universal primer site and UMIs. Following a re-call of the 5' RACE reads, TCRdb has one entry per CDR3 protein and lacks DNA. The sample is made up of 350,000 to 400,000 distinct CDR3 sequences, and the top ten hold roughly 10% of it. The study, taken as a whole, reports: Dominant NKG2C+ clonotypes made up roughly 1.0-7.0% of CD8+ T cells in about six donors. Evidence did not settle whether expanded NKG2C+ T cell clones targeted HCMV.

The sample taken for sequencing was blood T cells: a sorted CD56 or NKG2C T cell subset, CD4+ or CD8+ T cells, or bulk PBMC T cells (not recorded which). This sequence joins TRBV20-1 and TRBJ2-3; TCRdb outputs TRBD2, but without DNA this stays unchecked. The receptor's source is a woman aged 45-60 years in good health. The CDR3 loop is CSASPLASGDQDTQYF.